One sample yielded the 29 T cell receptor beta chains listed below, sequenced in a study of metastatic and nonmetastatic thyroid tumors. Patients had received no treatment of any kind before thyroid surgery. Via MiXCR, TCRdb re-called the PCR reads. This repertoire shows 25,000 to 30,000 clones, about 17% found once; its top ten account for about 4.4%. The specimen was blood. All receptors come from a female donor with papillary thyroid cancer or a benign thyroid nodule (not recorded which). Some clones in this sample may be carry-over from other donors' samples.

Relative to its sample, this clone is medium-sized. The genes are TRBV19 and TRBJ2-7; 10 bases align to TRBD1. CDR1 and CDR2 (germline): LNHDA, SQIVND (reference sequence). The CDR3 totals 14 residues. The ends lost 6 bases at V and 2 bases at J; junction bases unmatched: 4. For the CDR3, the DNA is TGTGCCAGTAGCGACAGGGGGCGCCCCTACGAGCAGTACTTC. The encoded protein is CASSDRGRPYEQYF.

This clone was seen repeatedly, ten times or more. Other DNA sequences in the sample encode the same CDR3. The V call is TRBV5-1, the J call TRBJ2-3; D call uncertain. Per germline, CDR1 SGHRS and CDR2 YFSETQ. The V end lost 0 bases, the J end lost 3 bases, and 5 bases lay between the germline ends. The CDR3 totals 13 residues. In DNA, the CDR3 is TGCGCCAGCAGCTTGGTGCCAACAGATACGCAGTATTTT. Amino acids: CASSLVPTDTQYF.

This clone has only a few counts. The chain couples TRBV6-2 or TRBV6-3 to TRBJ1-2, with 10 bases fitting TRBD1. CDR3 length equals 14 residues. Trimming at V came to 6 bases and at J to 8 bases, leaving 9 bases not matched to a gene. Germline V CDR1 and CDR2: MNHEY, SVGEGT. CDR3: CASRSDRGLDGYTF. CDR3 in DNA: TGTGCCAGCAGGTCCGACAGGGGGCTGGACGGCTACACCTTC.

This chain uses TRBV28 with TRBJ1-2, with D possibly being TRBD1 (5 bases). This CDR3 region has 12 residues. Trimming took 6 bases from V and 9 from J, leaving 14 bases between them. CDR1 MDHEN and CDR2 SYDVKM come from the germline V gene. CDR3 in amino acids: CASRMNDRRYTF. CDR3 bases: TGTGCCAGCAGAATGAATGACAGACGCTACACCTTC.

CDR3 loop: CASRPYIREVWKIGNQPQHF. CDR3 nucleotide sequence: TGTGCCAGCAGACCCTATATCAGGGAAGTATGGAAAATTGGAAATCAGCCCCAGCATTTT. The chain has TRBV6-4 and TRBJ1-5; D is possibly TRBD1 (5 bases). The CDR3 loop spans 20 amino acids. CDR1 is MRHNA and CDR2 is SNTAGT in the germline V gene. V lost 6 bases to trimming and J lost 4 bases, with 31 bases between them.

This clone was counted ten times or more. The chain combines TRBV12-3 or TRBV12-4 with TRBJ1-2; D not resolved. With 5 bases removed from V and 4 bases from J, the gap between germline ends came to 20 bases. The CDR3 loop spans 16 amino acids. The CDR3 here is CASSASGETDLYGYTF. The CDR3 nucleotides read TGTGCCAGCAGTGCCTCGGGAGAGACGGATCTCTATGGCTACACCTTC.

This clone has a count of ten or more. CDR3 sequence: CASSAGGGHNTGELFF. The CDR3 nucleotides read TGTGCCAGCAGCGCGGGGGGGGGACACAACACCGGGGAGCTGTTTTTT. The rearrangement uses TRBV9 and TRBJ2-2, with TRBD2 matching over 8 bases. This CDR3 has 16 amino acids. V shed 3 bases and J 2 bases; nucleotides not matched to a gene: 6. The germline gives CDR1 SGDLS, CDR2 YYNGEE. Full variable domain (outside the CDR3, taken from reference TRBV9 and TRBJ2-2): DSGVTQTPKHLITATGQRVTLRCSPRSGDLSVYWYQQSLDQGLQFLIQYYNGEERAKGNILERFSAQQFPDLHSELNLSSLELGDSALYFCASSAGGGHNTGELFFGEGSRLTVL.

The chain employs TRBV18 and TRBJ1-4, with D tentatively TRBD1 (5 bases). CDR1 and CDR2 (germline): KGHSH, LQKENI. The CDR3 loop spans 16 amino acids. V lost 3 bases, J lost 0 bases, and 11 bases lay in between. The CDR3 loop is CASSPGDLATNEKLFF. CDR3 DNA sequence: TGTGCCAGCTCACCCGGGGACTTAGCAACTAATGAAAAACTGTTTTTT.

Remarks on this clone: The sample contains more than one DNA sequence encoding this CDR3. The chain couples TRBV6-1 to TRBJ2-7; 9 bases match TRBD1. V lost 9 bases to trimming and J lost 5 bases; unmatched junction nucleotides: 20. Per the germline V gene, CDR1 is MNHNS and CDR2 is SASEGT. The CDR3 runs to 17 residues. DNA of the CDR3: TGTGCCAGTAGTCCTACAACCCCGGGACAGGGTCTAGACGAGCAGTACTTC. This sequence encodes CASSPTTPGQGLDEQYF.

This clone came up a few times. Germline is not matched at one junction end, which may reflect a read error. V usage is TRBV27 and J usage is TRBJ2-1; 11 positions agree with TRBD2. This CDR3 contains 16 residues. Germline assignment: CDR1 MNHEY and CDR2 SMNVEV (reference sequence). CDR3 region: CASKTSGTSGYNQQFF. CDR3 nucleotide sequence: TGTGCCAGCAAGACTTCTGGGACTAGCGGATACAATCAGCAGTTCTTC.

The CDR3 DNA is TGTGCCAGCAGTGAGCGTAATAATTCACCCCTCCACTTT. Its protein is CASSERNNSPLHF. The chain uses TRBV6-1 and TRBJ1-6; D is ambiguous. The V and J ends lost 3 bases and 5 bases respectively, with 5 bases between them. CDR1 is MNHNS and CDR2 is SASEGT in the germline V gene. This CDR3 has 13 amino acids.

This clone appeared a few times. Given the absence of the conserved phenylalanine or tryptophan at the CDR3 end, a read error is likely. The V call is TRBV11-2, the J call TRBJ2-7, with a possible D match to TRBD1 (6 bases). The CDR3 runs 15 residues. The germline V gene encodes CDR1 SGHAT and CDR2 FQNNGV. The V and J ends lost 1 base and 6 bases respectively, with 16 bases between them. In DNA, the CDR3 is TGTGCCAGCAGCTTAGGGGACACGGTCCGGGGCGAGCAGTACTCC. Translating gives CASSLGDTVRGEQYS.

Details on this clone: An end of the junction does not agree with germline; a read error may underlie this. J is TRBJ1-6 and V is TRBV28; D is unresolved. The CDR3 is 16 amino acids. Germline CDR1 is MDHEN and CDR2 is SYDVKM. The CDR3 DNA is TGCGCCAGCACCCCCCCACAGAGATCATATAATTCACCCCTCCACTTT. Translating gives CASTPPQRSYNSPLHF.

This clone was seen a few times. Since a much larger clone is just one base distant, this may be a read error. The chain is built from TRBV29-1 and TRBJ1-1; D ambiguous. CDR1 and CDR2 (germline): SQVTM, ANQGSEA. Deletions cut 5 bases from V and 6 bases from J, with 10 bases between. The CDR3 spans 11 residues. The CDR3 region is CSVLGQSEAFF. The CDR3 bases are TGCAGCGTTCTAGGGCAGTCTGAAGCTTTCTTT.

J is TRBJ2-2 and V is TRBV11-2, with a weak D call TRBD2 (7 bases). The V gene lost 5 bases and the J gene lost 10 bases, with 26 bases spanning the gap. Germline lookup yields CDR1 SGHAT and CDR2 FQNNGV. This CDR3 is 17 amino acids long. The CDR3 spells CASSPVWGGAVGVELFF. As DNA, the CDR3 is TGTGCCAGCAGCCCTGTCTGGGGGGGGGCCGTGGGCGTGGAGCTGTTTTTT.

With respect to this clone: The same CDR3 also results from other DNA sequences found in this sample. The chain couples TRBV10-3 to TRBJ2-7; D uncertain. V gave up 0 bases and J gave up 0 bases, with 12 bases separating them. There are 16 residues in the CDR3. Germline V gene lookup returns CDR1 ENHRY and CDR2 SYGVKD. The CDR3 here is CAISESGWQASYEQYF. The CDR3 DNA reads as TGTGCCATCAGTGAGTCGGGCTGGCAGGCCTCCTACGAGCAGTACTTC.

Many counts were recorded for this clone. The gene calls are TRBV5-1 and TRBJ1-2, with no clear D. Germline CDR1 reads SGHRS; CDR2 reads YFSETQ. Trimming cost V 1 base and J 7 bases, with 11 bases left between them. CDR3 length: 13 amino acids. The DNA for the CDR3 is TGCGCCAGCAGCTTGCTAGGGATCGCTGGCTACACCTTC. Protein product: CASSLLGIAGYTF.

This clone was observed at least ten times. This chain uses TRBV30 with TRBJ2-7, with a possible D match to TRBD1 (6 bases). The CDR3 contains 14 residues. The ends were cut back, 3 bases at V and 2 bases at J, with 14 bases in the middle. Looked up from germline, CDR1 is GTSNPN and CDR2 is SVGIG (reference sequence). The CDR3: CAWRGAGRTYEQYF. CDR3 nucleotide sequence: TGTGCCTGGAGGGGGGCAGGGCGAACCTACGAGCAGTACTTC.

The CDR3 coding sequence is TGTGCCAGCAATGAGGACTTGAACACTGAAGCTTTCTTT. Its protein is CASNEDLNTEAFF. The chain recombines TRBV25-1 with TRBJ1-1; no reliable D call. V was shortened by 7 bases and J by 0 bases, with 9 bases between the two germline ends. The CDR3 consists of 13 residues. Germline CDR1 is MGHDK and CDR2 is SYGVNS. The full variable domain, with the rest looked up from reference TRBV25-1 and TRBJ1-1, is EADIYQTPRYLVIGTGKKITLECSQTMGHDKMYWYQQDPGMELHLIHYSYGVNSTEKGDLSSESTVSRIRTEHFPLTLESARPSHTSQYLCASNEDLNTEAFFGQGTRLTVV.

CDR3 protein: CSAGKGGINTEAFF. Written as DNA, the CDR3 is TGCAGTGCTGGGAAGGGGGGGATCAACACTGAAGCTTTCTTT. The V and J genes are TRBV20-1 and TRBJ1-1; D is possibly TRBD1 (6 bases). CDR1 is DFQATT, CDR2 SNEGSKA, per germline (reference sequence). The CDR3 contains 14 residues. V lost 5 bases to trimming and J lost 2 bases, with 15 bases between them.

This clone was seen at least ten times. The V gene is TRBV2, the J gene TRBJ1-5; weak D call: TRBD1 (5 bases). The germline V gene has CDR1 SNHLY and CDR2 FYNNEI. The ends were cut back, 6 bases at V and 1 base at J, with 13 bases in the middle. CDR3 length: 15 amino acids. CDR3 in amino acids: CASRQGAGSNQPQHF. DNA of the CDR3: TGTGCCAGCAGGCAGGGAGCGGGGAGCAATCAGCCCCAGCATTTT.

Ten or more counts support this clone. This chain joins TRBV20-1 and TRBJ2-7; D remains ambiguous. V lost 4 bases and J lost 3, with 19 bases in between. The germline CDR1 and CDR2 sequences are DFQATT and SNEGSKA (reference sequence). The CDR3 extends over 15 amino acids. The DNA of the CDR3 is TGCAGTGCTAAAATCCCTTTGGACGGAAACTACGAGCAGTACTTC. This encodes CSAKIPLDGNYEQYF.

In this sample, this clone is medium-sized. CDR3 in DNA: TGTGCCAGCAGTTTAGACACCTATGGCTACACCTTC. It codes for CASSLDTYGYTF. The chain links TRBV28 to TRBJ1-2, with D unclear. The V end lost 2 bases, the J end lost 4 bases, and 5 bases lay between the germline ends. This CDR3 spans 12 amino acids. Germline-derived CDR1 and CDR2 are MDHEN and SYDVKM.

This clone came up many times. J is TRBJ1-3 and V is TRBV4-1; no reliable D call. V was cut by 2 bases and J by 1 base, with 15 bases left in between. Germline loops: CDR1 MGHRA, CDR2 YSYEKL. The CDR3 length is 17 residues. CDR3 sequence (DNA): TGCGCCAGCAGCCAATTCGCCGCGGGGAATTCTGGAAACACCATATATTTT. Protein sequence: CASSQFAAGNSGNTIYF.

This clone was seen ten or more times. The chain has TRBV5-4 and TRBJ1-2, with D uncertain. Trimming shortened V by 1 base and J by 2 bases, and 9 bases separated the two germline ends. Germline lookup yields CDR1 SGHNT and CDR2 YYREEE (reference sequence). This CDR3 region has 14 residues. The CDR3: CASSLFYRNYGYTF. The CDR3 nucleotides are TGTGCCAGCAGCTTGTTCTACCGAAACTATGGCTACACCTTC.

This clone counts as medium-sized (0.01 to 0.1%). The V and J genes are TRBV12-3 or TRBV12-4 and TRBJ2-1, with TRBD2 as a possible D gene (6 bases). V was pared by 0 bases and J by 9 bases, with 21 bases between. CDR3 length: 17 residues. The CDR3 is CASSLAALLVPRGEQFF. The DNA for the CDR3 is TGTGCCAGCAGTTTAGCGGCTTTACTAGTCCCGCGGGGTGAGCAGTTCTTC.

In this sample, this clone turned up a few times. This rearrangement joins TRBV6-1 to TRBJ1-5, with D possibly being TRBD1 (6 bases). Germline V gives CDR1 MNHNS, CDR2 SASEGT. Trimming took off 4 bases at V and 11 bases at J, with 12 bases between the two ends. The CDR3 has 12 amino acids. The CDR3 protein is CASSGGLPAQHF. In nucleotides, the CDR3 is TGTGCCAGCAGTGGGGGGCTTCCAGCCCAGCATTTT.

This clone was seen more than once but under ten times. The chain recombines TRBV6-5 with TRBJ1-1; D gene uncertain. The CDR3 is 11 residues long. Per the germline V gene, CDR1 is MNHEY and CDR2 is SVGAGI. V was pared by 0 bases and J by 14 bases, with 10 bases between. CDR3 protein: CASSYSKGDFF. In DNA form, the CDR3 reads TGTGCCAGCAGTTACTCGAAGGGAGACTTCTTT.

This clone is deemed medium-sized (0.01 to 0.1%). The rearrangement joins TRBV6-1 to TRBJ1-1, with TRBD1 as a possible D gene (6 bases). The length of the CDR3 is 17 residues. Germline V CDR1 and CDR2: MNHNS, SASEGT. V lost 6 bases and J 5 bases, leaving 25 bases between the germline ends. The CDR3 spells CASSLVWDTGGNTEAFF. CDR3 coding DNA: TGTGCCAGCAGCCTAGTCTGGGACACGGGGGGGAATACTGAAGCTTTCTTT.